A selection of T cell receptor beta chains follows, all from one sample in a study of cytomegalovirus exposure and HLA in healthy donors. Here immunoSEQ multiplex PCR was the method, and the copy in TCRdb shows in-frame clones only, minus some. The sample data list 75,000 to 90,000 clones. The source material was PBMCs. All receptors derive from a woman aged 55-69 years in good health and CMV-seronegative. CDR3s include the opening cysteine and the closing phenylalanine or tryptophan. A D gene is named only where the DNA matches it firmly.

J,D,V,CDR3,DNA
TRBJ1-2,TRBD1,TRBV14,CASSQVGGGVGYTF,TGTGCCAGCAGCCAAGTCGGAGGGGGCGTTGGCTACACCTTC
TRBJ2-1,TRBD2,TRBV4-2,CASSPGTSGSITLSYNEQFF,TGTGCCAGCAGCCCTGGGACTAGCGGGAGTATAACCCTCTCCTACAATGAGCAGTTCTTC
TRBJ2-7,TRBD2,TRBV5-1,CASSFGTSGYEQYF,TGCGCCAGCAGCTTCGGGACTAGCGGCTACGAGCAGTACTTC
TRBJ1-1,NA,TRBV6-1,CAHGYGLGTEAFF,TGTGCCCACGGGTACGGCCTGGGCACTGAAGCTTTCTTT
TRBJ2-7,TRBD1,TRBV2,CASRAGGTYEQYF,TGTGCCAGCAGAGCAGGGGGCACCTACGAGCAGTACTTC
TRBJ1-2,NA,TRBV9,CASSVGRKEANYGYTF,TGTGCCAGCAGCGTGGGCCGGAAGGAAGCTAACTATGGCTACACCTTC
TRBJ2-3,TRBD2,TRBV27,CASNRLAGGRSTDTQYF,TGTGCCAGCAATCGGTTAGCGGGAGGCCGCAGCACAGATACGCAGTATTTT
TRBJ1-5,TRBD1,TRBV6-1,CASRPDRVGNQPQHF,TGTGCCAGCAGACCAGACAGGGTTGGCAATCAGCCCCAGCATTTT
TRBJ2-5,NA,TRBV5-1,CASSLRAEETQYF,TGCGCCAGCAGCTTGCGCGCGGAAGAGACCCAGTACTTC
TRBJ1-2,NA,TRBV13,CASSSRLINYGYTF,TGTGCCAGCAGCTCCAGATTAATTAACTATGGCTACACCTTC
TRBJ2-7,TRBD2,TRBV19,CASSMGTMEDEQYF,TGTGCCAGTAGTATGGGGACTATGGAGGACGAGCAGTACTTC
TRBJ2-1,TRBD2,TRBV9,CASSVAGGGYNEQFF,TGTGCCAGCAGCGTAGCGGGAGGCGGCTACAATGAGCAGTTCTTC
TRBJ2-3,NA,TRBV20-1,CSSKRGDTQYF,TGCAGTTCAAAAAGAGGGGATACGCAGTATTTT
TRBJ2-4,TRBD1,TRBV28,CASTVQGGNIQYF,TGTGCCAGCACCGTACAGGGGGGAAACATTCAGTACTTC
TRBJ1-1,TRBD1,TRBV5-1,CASSRTGGMMNTEAFF,TGCGCCAGCAGCAGGACAGGGGGTATGATGAACACTGAAGCTTTCTTT
TRBJ1-1,NA,TRBV6-5,CASSYFEEAFF,TGTGCCAGCAGTTACTTCGAGGAAGCTTTCTTT
TRBJ2-7,NA,TRBV6-5,CASSSSGQGGNEQYF,NA
TRBJ2-6,NA,TRBV2,CASIRGGANVLTF,TGTGCCAGCATAAGGGGTGGGGCCAACGTCCTGACTTTC
TRBJ2-1,TRBD2,TRBV5-6,CASSGVLAVPPWGLF,TGTGCCAGCAGCGGGGTACTAGCGGTACCCCCATGGGGTCTCTTC
TRBJ2-3,NA,TRBV6-1,CASSEDKRSEITDTQYF,TGTGCCAGCAGTGAAGATAAGAGGAGCGAAATCACAGATACGCAGTATTTT
TRBJ1-2,NA,TRBV29-1,CSVGGGNYGYTF,TGCAGCGTTGGGGGGGGGAACTATGGCTACACCTTC
TRBJ1-2,NA,TRBV30,CAWSVGGTNYGYTF,TGTGCCTGGAGTGTCGGGGGAACTAACTATGGCTACACCTTC
TRBJ1-1,NA,TRBV28,CASSFTGLGDTEAFF,TGTGCCAGCAGCTTTACAGGGCTGGGGGACACTGAAGCTTTCTTT
TRBJ2-1,NA,TRBV6-5,CASTLPGLRQFF,TGTGCCAGCACCCTACCTGGTCTACGGCAGTTCTTC
TRBJ2-7,NA,TRBV29-1,CSVGTSSSYEQYF,TGCAGCGTTGGGACTTCCAGCTCCTACGAGCAGTACTTC
TRBJ2-5,TRBD1,TRBV7-3,CASSLFGQAPETQYF,TGTGCCAGCAGCTTATTCGGACAGGCCCCCGAGACCCAGTACTTC
TRBJ1-1,TRBD1,TRBV7-9,CASSLDERGLGAFF,TGTGCCAGCAGCTTAGATGAGAGGGGGCTCGGAGCTTTCTTT
TRBJ2-7,TRBD1,TRBV7-2,CASSLVQGQGFYEQYF,TGTGCCAGCAGCTTAGTTCAAGGACAGGGGTTCTACGAGCAGTACTTC
TRBJ1-2,NA,TRBV6-1,CASSEARQTPNYGYTF,TGTGCCAGCAGTGAAGCGAGGCAGACTCCTAACTATGGCTACACCTTC
TRBJ2-5,TRBD1,TRBV5-1,CASSLADRGARETQYF,TGCGCCAGCAGCTTGGCCGACAGGGGGGCAAGAGAGACCCAGTACTTC
TRBJ2-6,NA,TRBV4-2,CASSQLYLGDSGANVLTF,TGTGCCAGCAGCCAACTCTACCTAGGGGATTCTGGGGCCAACGTCCTGACTTTC
TRBJ2-5,TRBD2,TRBV7-2,CASSLRLAGGSSSETQYF,TGTGCCAGCAGCTTAAGGCTAGCGGGAGGTAGTTCTTCGGAGACCCAGTACTTC
TRBJ2-2,TRBD2,TRBV7-3,CASSLSGGAGAGELFF,TGTGCCAGCAGCTTATCCGGGGGGGCAGGTGCCGGGGAGCTGTTTTTT
TRBJ2-7,TRBD1,TRBV4-3,CASSQGTGAPYEQYF,TGCGCCAGCAGCCAGGGGACAGGGGCACCCTACGAGCAGTACTTC
TRBJ2-1,TRBD2,TRBV6-4,CASSDTGLAHTRNEQFF,TGTGCCAGCAGTGACACGGGACTAGCCCATACACGCAATGAGCAGTTCTTC
TRBJ2-7,NA,TRBV7-9,CASSLGAQGWEQYF,TGTGCCAGCAGCTTAGGGGCCCAGGGTTGGGAGCAGTACTTC
TRBJ2-2,TRBD2,TRBV27,CASSFPRTSGITGELFF,TGTGCCAGCAGTTTCCCTAGGACTAGCGGGATCACCGGGGAGCTGTTTTTT
TRBJ2-1,TRBD2,TRBV7-8,CASSTVAGVHNEQFF,TGTGCCAGCAGCACCGTAGCGGGAGTTCATAATGAGCAGTTCTTC
TRBJ1-1,TRBD1,TRBV25-1,CASSPLRTGSAHTEAFF,TGTGCCAGCAGTCCCCTGAGGACAGGGTCGGCTCACACTGAAGCTTTCTTT
TRBJ2-7,NA,TRBV29-1,CSVDESYEQYF,TGCAGCGTTGACGAGAGCTACGAGCAGTACTTC
TRBJ1-2,NA,TRBV19,CASSTDRNYGYTF,TGTGCCAGTAGTACCGACAGGAACTATGGCTACACCTTC
TRBJ2-5,TRBD2,TRBV5-1,CASSPDPPTSAQETQYF,TGCGCCAGCAGCCCCGACCCTCCTACTAGCGCACAAGAGACCCAGTACTTC
TRBJ1-1,TRBD1,TRBV19,CASRRQGANTEAFF,TGTGCCAGTAGGCGACAGGGGGCGAACACTGAAGCTTTCTTT
TRBJ2-7,TRBD2,TRBV4-3,CASSLWTSGNEQYF,TGCGCCAGCAGCCTATGGACTAGCGGGAACGAGCAGTACTTC
TRBJ2-5,TRBD2,TRBV6-6,CASSPGLASQETQYF,TGTGCCAGCAGTCCCGGACTAGCATCGCAAGAGACCCAGTACTTC
TRBJ2-1,TRBD2,TRBV4-1,CASSRDPSGSYNEQFF,TGCGCCAGCAGCCGGGACCCTAGCGGGAGCTACAATGAGCAGTTCTTC
TRBJ2-7,NA,TRBV7-2,CASSLVGGDYEQYF,TGTGCCAGCAGCTTGGTGGGAGGTGACTACGAGCAGTACTTC
TRBJ1-5,TRBD1,TRBV2,CASSERTGSGNQPQHF,TGTGCCAGCAGTGAGCGGACAGGGTCGGGCAATCAGCCCCAGCATTTT
TRBJ2-3,NA,TRBV7-7,CASSLYAGNTDTQYF,TGTGCTAGCAGCTTATACGCAGGGAACACAGATACGCAGTATTTT
TRBJ2-4,NA,TRBV29-1,CSVVLDSSNIQYF,TGCAGCGTTGTATTGGACAGCTCAAACATTCAGTACTTC
TRBJ2-3,TRBD2,TRBV5-1,CASSLLSGFTDTQYF,TGCGCCAGCAGCTTGCTTAGCGGGTTCACAGATACGCAGTATTTT
TRBJ1-5,TRBD1,TRBV6-8,CASKDRGGSNQPQHF,TGTGCCAGCAAAGACAGGGGGGGAAGCAATCAGCCCCAGCATTTT
TRBJ2-1,TRBD2,TRBV30,CAWSNLAGAVEQFF,TGTGCCTGGAGTAATCTAGCGGGAGCGGTTGAGCAGTTCTTC
TRBJ1-1,NA,TRBV27,CATRTSYTEAFF,TGTGCCACCCGGACTTCATACACTGAAGCTTTCTTT
TRBJ1-2,TRBD1,TRBV5-1,CASSQGQGTGGYTF,TGCGCCAGCAGCCAGGGACAGGGGACGGGTGGCTACACCTTC
TRBJ2-5,NA,TRBV10-3,CATNFRGQETQYF,TGTGCCACCAATTTTAGAGGACAAGAGACCCAGTACTTC
TRBJ2-3,NA,TRBV6-5,CASSYSHHRDTQYF,TGTGCCAGCAGTTACTCGCATCATCGGGATACGCAGTATTTT